The T cell receptor beta chain described here comes from a study of CD8 T cells in ankylosing spondylitis. This CDR3 is built from 16 residues. CDR1 MNHEY and CDR2 SMNVEV come from the germline V gene (reference sequence). The V and J ends lost 0 bases and 4 bases, in that order; junction bases with no gene match: 1. TCRdb re-analysed the 5' RACE reads in MiXCR, keeping a single row per CDR3 protein. The sample lists 250,000 to 350,000 distinct CDR3 sequences; over 15% were seen once. The specimen sequenced was blood, either unsorted or a sorted T cell fraction (not recorded which). The chain couples TRBV27 to TRBJ2-2, with 11 bases aligning to TRBD2. The TCR originated in a male donor with ankylosing spondylitis or in good health (not recorded which). The chain's CDR3 is CASSLSLAGGTGELFF. CDR3 coding DNA: TGTGCCAGCAGTTTATCTCTAGCGGGAGGCACCGGGGAGCTGTTTTTT.